The 24 T cell receptor beta chains listed next were all sequenced from one sample in a study of identical twins. TCRdb redid the calling of the 5' RACE reads with MiXCR, one entry per CDR3 protein. The sample holds about 890,000 distinct CDR3 sequences; roughly an eighth are singletons and the top ten take roughly 1.5%. These data were also reused for a study on yellow fever vaccine responses in identical twins.

The sequenced material came from PBMCs. The receptor source for this set is a young woman in good health.

The V gene is TRBV6-2 or TRBV6-3, the J gene TRBJ2-7; 13 nucleotides align to TRBD2. The V and J ends lost 0 bases and 3 bases, in that order; junction bases with no gene match: 11. Germline assignment: CDR1 MNHEY and CDR2 SVGEGT. This CDR3 comprises 19 residues. The CDR3 coding sequence is TGTGCCAGCAGTTACTCGTTACTAGCGGGGGGGCTCCAATACTACGAGCAGTACGTC. It is translated as CASSYSLLAGGLQYYEQYV.

The V call is TRBV7-9, the J call TRBJ2-6; a weak D match, TRBD2 (6 bases). There are 16 residues in the CDR3. The germline CDR1 and CDR2 sequences are SEHNR and FQNEAQ (reference sequence). The germline V and J ends were trimmed by 1 base and 0 bases, with 7 bases remaining between them. The CDR3 loop reads CASSLGGDSGANVLTF. Here the CDR3 DNA reads TGTGCCAGCAGCTTAGGGGGGGACTCTGGGGCCAACGTCCTGACTTTC.

This clonotype was observed many times. This chain uses TRBV5-1 with TRBJ2-1; 7 nucleotides align to TRBD2. The V and J ends lost 0 bases and 7 bases, in that order; junction bases with no gene match: 10. CDR1 is SGHRS, CDR2 YFSETQ, per germline. This CDR3 is built from 16 residues. The CDR3 region has the DNA TGCGCCAGCAGCTTGGGACCGGGTCTCGGGGGGAATGAGCAGTTCTTC. Translated, it gives CASSLGPGLGGNEQFF.

This chain uses TRBV29-1 with TRBJ2-1; D uncertain. The germline V gene encodes CDR1 SQVTM and CDR2 ANQGSEA. This CDR3 region has 14 residues. Trimming removed 1 base from V and 1 base from J, with 8 bases in between. CDR3 nucleotides: TGCAGCGTTGAAGGGATCCCATCCTACAATGAGCAGTTCTTC. Amino acid sequence: CSVEGIPSYNEQFF.

This clonotype was picked up a small number of times. This sequence joins TRBV7-3 and TRBJ2-3, with TRBD1 as a possible D gene (5 bases). Trimming took 6 bases from V and 1 from J, leaving 20 bases between them. CDR3 length: 17 residues. Per the germline V gene, CDR1 is SGHTA and CDR2 is FQGTGA. The CDR3 loop reads CASSFDPGRVGTDTQYF. The CDR3 region has the DNA TGTGCCAGCAGTTTTGATCCGGGCAGGGTAGGCACAGATACGCAGTATTTT. The variable domain in full, completed from reference TRBV7-3 and TRBJ2-3, reads GAGVSQTPSNKVTEKGKYVELRCDPISGHTALYWYRQSLGQGPEFLIYFQGTGAADDSGLPNDRFFAVRPEGSVSTLKIQRTERGDSAVYLCASSFDPGRVGTDTQYFGPGTRLTVL.

The genes are TRBV6-1 and TRBJ2-7; D is perhaps TRBD1 (6 bases). The V gene's germline CDR1 is MNHNS and CDR2 SASEGT. Trimming stripped 3 bases from V and 7 bases from J, with 19 bases between. There are 15 residues in the CDR3. CDR3 in amino acids: CASSDPDRYTGEQYV. The CDR3, as DNA: TGTGCCAGCAGTGATCCCGACAGGTACACAGGGGAGCAGTACGTC.

This clonotype was picked up a small number of times. The chain links TRBV5-1 to TRBJ2-7, with TRBD1 matching 9 bases. The V and J ends lost 4 bases and 5 bases, in that order; junction bases with no gene match: 4. The CDR3 is made up of 13 amino acids. The germline CDR1 and CDR2 sequences are SGHRS and YFSETQ. The CDR3 here is CASSHGTGHEQYV. CDR3 in DNA: TGCGCCAGCAGCCATGGGACAGGGCACGAGCAGTACGTC.

V and J are TRBV20-1 and TRBJ2-2; D is unresolved. CDR1 and CDR2 from the germline V gene are DFQATT and SNEGSKA (reference sequence). The CDR3 is 14 residues long. V was clipped by 4 bases and J by 0 bases, with 9 bases between them. CDR3 sequence reads: CSAIDMTNTGELFF. CDR3 coding DNA: TGCAGTGCTATTGACATGACGAACACCGGGGAGCTGTTTTTT.

The chain recombines TRBV28 with TRBJ2-7; no firm D call. Germline CDR1 is MDHEN and CDR2 is SYDVKM. There are 14 residues in the CDR3. V dropped 7 bases and J dropped 5 bases, with 18 bases sitting between them. The CDR3 region has the DNA TGTGCCAGCACCCCACTCCCAGTTAGCCACGAGCAGTACTTC. Encoded protein: CASTPLPVSHEQYF.

The chain combines TRBV12-3 or TRBV12-4 with TRBJ2-1; no reliable D call. There are 13 residues in the CDR3. Trimming cost V 6 bases and J 8 bases, with 14 bases left between them. The CDR3 protein is CASSRLDWHEQFF. In DNA form, the CDR3 reads TGTGCCAGCAGCCGACTTGATTGGCATGAGCAGTTCTTC.

V and J are TRBV2 and TRBJ2-7, with no clear D. Germline CDR1 is SNHLY and CDR2 is FYNNEI. The CDR3 sequence is 14 residues long. Trimming cost V 6 bases and J 2 bases, with 14 bases left between them. The CDR3 nucleotides are TGTGCCAGCAGCGAGCCGCTCAAAACCTACGAGCAGTACTTC. Translation gives CASSEPLKTYEQYF. Using reference TRBV2 and TRBJ2-7 for the parts outside the CDR3, the full variable domain is EPEVTQTPSHQVTQMGQEVILRCVPISNHLYFYWYRQILGQKVEFLVSFYNNEISEKSEIFDDQFSVERPDGSNFTLKIRSTKLEDSAMYFCASSEPLKTYEQYFGPGTRLTVT.

At least ten counts were recorded for this clonotype. The chain has TRBV20-1 and TRBJ2-7; 7 nucleotides agree with TRBD1. V dropped 2 bases and J dropped 9; count of bases not matched to a gene: 13. The length of the CDR3 is 14 residues. Germline CDR1 is DFQATT and CDR2 is SNEGSKA (reference sequence). The CDR3 here is CSARIGQATRGQYF. The CDR3 nucleotides read TGCAGTGCTAGAATTGGACAGGCAACCCGCGGGCAGTACTTC.

The CDR3 is CASSDFRGRGETQYF. The CDR3 DNA reads TGTGCCAGCAGTGACTTCCGGGGCAGGGGGGAGACCCAGTACTTC. The chain is built from TRBV2 and TRBJ2-5; 7 positions match TRBD1. Trimming at V came to 3 bases and at J to 5 bases, leaving 9 bases not matched to a gene. Per germline, CDR1 SNHLY and CDR2 FYNNEI. The CDR3 contains 15 residues.

A few counts support this clonotype. The V gene is TRBV10-3, the J gene TRBJ2-7; D possibly uses TRBD1 or TRBD2 (6 bases each). Germline values: CDR1 ENHRY, CDR2 SYGVKD. There are 14 residues in the CDR3. The V and J ends lost 3 bases and 0 bases respectively, with 9 bases between them. As DNA, the CDR3 is TGTGCCATCAGTGAAGGGGGGCTCTCCTACGAGCAGTACTTC. As protein: CAISEGGLSYEQYF.

The chain couples TRBV4-1 to TRBJ2-7, with 14 bases that match TRBD2. This CDR3 has 16 residues. Losses at the gene ends were 4 bases for V and 3 bases for J; bases not matched to a gene: 5. Germline V gene data show CDR1 as MGHRA and CDR2 as YSYEKL. The chain's CDR3 is CASSRGLAGALYEQYV. As DNA, the CDR3 is TGCGCCAGCAGCCGGGGACTAGCGGGGGCTCTCTACGAGCAGTACGTC.

There are a few counts of this clonotype. The chain couples TRBV7-6 to TRBJ2-1; 7 bases line up with TRBD2. Germline-derived CDR1 and CDR2 are SGHVS and FNYEAQ. J was trimmed by 7 bases and V by 4 bases; bases with no gene match: 13. This CDR3 has 16 residues. Here the CDR3 DNA reads TGTGCCAGCAGCTCTCCACTAGCGAAAAAAACGAATGAGCAGTTCTTC. Amino acids: CASSSPLAKKTNEQFF.

This clonotype showed up just a few times. The rearrangement links TRBV12-3 or TRBV12-4 to TRBJ2-6; no firm D call. The CDR3 loop spans 17 amino acids. Trimming removed 1 base at V and 1 base at J, with 11 bases between. CDR3 region: CASSLGRHQSGANVLTF. As DNA, the CDR3 is TGTGCCAGCAGTTTAGGACGACACCAATCTGGGGCCAACGTCCTGACTTTC.

This clonotype was picked up a small number of times. V is TRBV20-1 and J is TRBJ1-3; no clear D. V was shortened by 3 bases and J by 0 bases, with 6 bases between the two germline ends. The CDR3 has 13 amino acids. The germline CDR1 and CDR2 sequences are DFQATT and SNEGSKA (reference sequence). In nucleotides, the CDR3 is TGCAGTGCTAGTAGCATCTCTGGAAACACCATATATTTT. Translating it yields CSASSISGNTIYF.

The table lists this clonotype with a few counts. V usage is TRBV12-3 or TRBV12-4 and J usage is TRBJ2-5; possibly TRBD2 for D (8 bases). V dropped 1 base and J dropped 1 base, with 16 bases sitting between them. The CDR3 extends over 17 amino acids. The CDR3 sequence: CASSLGTGGGFQETQYF. As DNA, the CDR3 is TGTGCCAGCAGTTTAGGGACAGGCGGGGGGTTCCAAGAGACCCAGTACTTC.

This clonotype was seen a few times. This CDR3 is CSARMLAGVHNEQFF. The DNA for the CDR3 is TGCAGTGCTAGAATGCTAGCGGGGGTCCACAATGAGCAGTTCTTC. The chain combines TRBV20-1 with TRBJ2-1; 10 bases map to TRBD2. The CDR3 runs to 15 residues. Trimming removed 2 bases from V and 5 bases from J; junction bases left unmatched: 6. In germline, CDR1 is DFQATT, CDR2 SNEGSKA (reference sequence).

In the case of this clonotype: One end of the junction is discordant with germline, which a read error may explain. The rearrangement uses TRBV2 and TRBJ2-3; the D is unclear. This CDR3 is 11 amino acids long. Germline V gives CDR1 SNHLY, CDR2 FYNNEI. The DNA for the CDR3 is TGTGCCAGCAGCCCCCTCGTTAGGCGGCATTTT. Residues: CASSPLVRRHF.

This clonotype was counted between two and nine times. This sequence joins TRBV3-1 and TRBJ2-3; possible D gene TRBD2, 5 bases. V was shortened by 0 bases and J by 4 bases, with 20 bases between the two germline ends. CDR1 LGHDT and CDR2 YNNKEL come from the germline V gene (reference sequence). The CDR3 loop spans 18 amino acids. Here the CDR3 DNA reads TGTGCCAGCAGCCAAGATCTGCCAGGCTTGAGGGTTCCAGATACGCAGTATTTT. Translated, it gives CASSQDLPGLRVPDTQYF.

As concerns this clonotype: An end of the junction does not agree with germline; a read error may underlie this. The gene calls are TRBV2 and TRBJ1-1, with D possibly matching TRBD1 (6 bases). This CDR3 spans 15 amino acids. Germline V CDR1 and CDR2: SNHLY, FYNNEI. CDR3 region: CAGRQDKRRNTEAFF. DNA for the CDR3: TGTGCCGGCAGACAGGATAAAAGGAGGAACACTGAAGCTTTCTTT.

V usage is TRBV29-1 and J usage is TRBJ2-1, with 10 nucleotides matching TRBD2. Germline V lookup: CDR1 SQVTM, CDR2 ANQGSEA. CDR3 length: 14 amino acids. With 2 bases clipped from V and 8 bases from J, the junction kept 6 bases outside the gene matches. DNA for the CDR3: TGCAGCGTTGAACTAGCGGGAGCATACGATGAGCAGTTCTTC. This encodes CSVELAGAYDEQFF.